The 18 T cell receptor beta chains below all came from one sample that was sequenced in a study of blood T cell repertoires in COVID-19. Method: immunoSEQ multiplex PCR; TCRdb's copy keeps in-frame clones and lacks some. Among approximately 220,000 clones listed, 80% to 90% were seen once. The source material was PBMCs or T cells enriched from blood (not recorded which). The receptors here all came from a woman between 18 and 29 years old in a cohort exposed to, infected with or recovered from COVID-19 (not recorded which).

The rearrangement uses TRBV28 and TRBJ2-1, with D possibly matching TRBD2 (5 bases). V gave up 6 bases and J gave up 5 bases, with 23 bases separating them. This CDR3 contains 17 residues. CDR1 and CDR2 (germline): MDHEN, SYDVKM. In nucleotides, the CDR3 is TGTGCCAGCAGGGTTTATCGGGATAGGATCGGGGACAATGAGCAGTTCTTC. The encoded protein is CASRVYRDRIGDNEQFF. The whole variable domain, filled in from reference TRBV28 and TRBJ2-1, reads DVKVTQSSRYLVKRTGEKVFLECVQDMDHENMFWYRQDPGLGLRLIYFSYDVKMKEKGDIPEGYSVSREKKERFSLILESASTNQTSMYLCASRVYRDRIGDNEQFFGPGTRLTVL.

In its sample, this clone was seen a few times. This sequence joins TRBV7-2 and TRBJ1-1; no reliable D call. From germline, CDR1 is SGHTA and CDR2 FQGNSA. Deletions cut 11 bases from V and 3 bases from J, with 19 bases between. This CDR3 region has 14 residues. The CDR3 sequence is CASLLDGEDTEAFF. CDR3 nucleotides: TGTGCCTCCCTCTTAGATGGGGAGGACACTGAAGCTTTCTTT. The full variable domain, in which reference TRBV7-2 and TRBJ1-1 provide the parts outside the CDR3, is GAGVSQSPSNKVTEKGKDVELRCDPISGHTALYWYRQSLGQGLEFLIYFQGNSAPDKSGLPSDRFSAERTGGSVSTLTIQRTQQEDSAVYLCASLLDGEDTEAFFGQGTRLTVV.

The rearrangement uses TRBV19 and TRBJ1-6; 8 positions match TRBD1. Trimming cost V 8 bases and J 4 bases; bases outside gene matches: 1. This CDR3 is built from 13 residues. Germline loops: CDR1 LNHDA, CDR2 SQIVND (reference sequence). This CDR3 reads CASGDRYNSPLHF. DNA of the CDR3: TGTGCCAGTGGGGACAGGTATAATTCACCCCTCCACTTT.

This clone was found a few times. The CDR3 here is CASRPGTGRGYTF. CDR3 in DNA: TGTGCCAGCAGACCCGGGACCGGGAGGGGCTACACCTTC. J is TRBJ1-2 and V is TRBV12-3 or TRBV12-4; TRBD1 is a possible D gene (5 bases). The CDR3 runs to 13 residues. V lost 6 bases to trimming and J lost 8 bases, with 16 bases between them.

The chain uses TRBV4-1 and TRBJ2-1, with 11 positions matching TRBD2. V gave up 5 bases and J gave up 9 bases; unmatched junction bases: 9. CDR3 length equals 15 residues. Looked up from germline, CDR1 is MGHRA and CDR2 is YSYEKL. CDR3 loop: CASSSIAGGLGEQFF. CDR3 sequence (DNA): TGCGCCAGCAGCTCTATAGCGGGGGGGCTCGGTGAGCAGTTCTTC.

The gene calls are TRBV19 and TRBJ2-7; perhaps TRBD1 as D (5 bases). Germline V gene sequence: CDR1 LNHDA, CDR2 SQIVND (reference sequence). The CDR3 loop spans 14 amino acids. V was trimmed by 5 bases and J by 2 bases, leaving 13 bases between them. CDR3 sequence reads: CASSPTMGPYEQYF. For the CDR3, the DNA is TGTGCCAGTAGTCCTACGATGGGGCCCTACGAGCAGTACTTC.

The chain has TRBV29-1 and TRBJ1-5; D unresolved. V was shortened by 4 bases and J by 0 bases, with 13 bases between the two germline ends. Germline V lookup: CDR1 SQVTM, CDR2 ANQGSEA. The length of the CDR3 is 15 residues. CDR3: CSVAGESGSNQPQHF. The CDR3 DNA sequence: TGCAGCGTTGCTGGGGAGTCGGGTAGCAATCAGCCCCAGCATTTT. Filled out from reference TRBV29-1 and TRBJ1-5, the complete variable domain reads SAVISQKPSRDICQRGTSLTIQCQVDSQVTMMFWYRQQPGQSLTLIATANQGSEATYESGFVIDKFPISRPNLTFSTLTVSNMSPEDSSIYLCSVAGESGSNQPQHFGDGTRLSIL.

This chain connects TRBV7-9 to TRBJ1-1; no clear D gene. The CDR3 totals 15 residues. Trimming pared 1 base from V and 2 bases from J, leaving 11 bases between. Germline V gene sequence: CDR1 SEHNR, CDR2 FQNEAQ (reference sequence). The CDR3 is CASSLDKNGNTEAFF. The CDR3 DNA follows: TGTGCCAGCAGCTTAGATAAGAACGGTAACACTGAAGCTTTCTTT. The whole variable domain, remainder taken from reference TRBV7-9 and TRBJ1-1, is DTGVSQNPRHKITKRGQNVTFRCDPISEHNRLYWYRQTLGQGPEFLTYFQNEAQLEKSRLLSDRFSAERPKGSFSTLEIQRTEQGDSAMYLCASSLDKNGNTEAFFGQGTRLTVV.

J is TRBJ1-2 and V is TRBV30; D gene ambiguous. CDR3 length: 12 amino acids. The V gene's germline CDR1 is GTSNPN and CDR2 SVGIG (reference sequence). Trimming shortened V by 0 bases and J by 8 bases, and 10 bases separated the two germline ends. The DNA for the CDR3 is TGTGCCTGGAGTGTTATGGGCTGGGGCTACACCTTC. Amino acids: CAWSVMGWGYTF.

This clone was detected only once. The rearrangement joins TRBV6-4 to TRBJ1-2, with a possible D match to TRBD1 (5 bases). Trimming took off 5 bases at V and 8 bases at J, with 18 bases between the two ends. Germline CDR1 and CDR2: MRHNA and SNTAGT. CDR3 length: 14 amino acids. The CDR3 DNA sequence: TGTGCCAGCAGTCTTGGAGGGGCCACGGGAGGCTACACCTTC. This encodes CASSLGGATGGYTF.

CDR3 coding DNA: TGTGCCTGGAAAAGGCCAGGGGACTATGGCTACACCTTC. This gives the protein CAWKRPGDYGYTF. This chain links TRBV30 with TRBJ1-2; TRBD1 is a possible D gene (6 bases). Germline V gives CDR1 GTSNPN, CDR2 SVGIG (reference sequence). Deletions cut 4 bases from V and 3 bases from J, with 12 bases between. The CDR3 has 13 amino acids.

The CDR3 spells CASSQGGGSDTQYF. CDR3 sequence (DNA): TGTGCCAGCAGCCAAGGCGGGGGCTCAGATACGCAGTATTTT. The gene calls are TRBV3-1 (or the pseudogene TRBV3-2) and TRBJ2-3; a possible D gene is TRBD2 (7 bases). Germline V CDR1 and CDR2: LGHDT, YNNKEL (reference sequence). Trimming removed 1 base at V and 4 bases at J, with 9 bases between. The CDR3 contains 14 residues.

This clone was seen a handful of times. The chain has TRBV19 and TRBJ2-1; perhaps TRBD1 as D (6 bases). The germline V and J ends were trimmed by 11 bases and 8 bases, with 13 bases remaining between them. Germline values: CDR1 LNHDA, CDR2 SQIVND (reference sequence). This CDR3 region has 11 residues. CDR3 amino acids: CASRWGHEQFF. The CDR3, as DNA: TGTGCCTCTAGATGGGGGCATGAGCAGTTCTTC.

V and J are TRBV29-1 and TRBJ2-1; 8 bases map to TRBD2. This CDR3 is built from 15 residues. Germline CDR1 reads SQVTM; CDR2 reads ANQGSEA. The V gene end was trimmed by 6 bases and the J gene end by 0 bases; junction bases not matched to a gene: 7. The CDR3 is CSVERTSFSYNEQFF. CDR3 in DNA: TGCAGCGTGGAAAGGACTAGCTTCTCCTACAATGAGCAGTTCTTC.

The V call is TRBV6-5, the J call TRBJ1-6; 9 nucleotides line up with TRBD1. J gave up 10 bases and V 5 bases, and 6 bases lay outside the gene matches. Germline V gene data show CDR1 as MNHEY and CDR2 as SVGAGI. This CDR3 contains 14 residues. CDR3 DNA sequence: TGTGCCAGCAGTAACGGACAGGGGATATCACCCCTCCACTTT. This encodes CASSNGQGISPLHF.

This chain uses TRBV9 with TRBJ2-5; 8 bases line up with TRBD2. CDR1 is SGDLS and CDR2 is YYNGEE in the germline V gene. This CDR3 is 15 amino acids long. V lost 3 bases to trimming and J lost 5 bases; unmatched junction nucleotides: 9. CDR3 in amino acids: CASSAIAGYSETQYF. The CDR3 DNA sequence: TGTGCCAGCAGCGCCATAGCGGGGTACTCGGAGACCCAGTACTTC.

This chain joins TRBV19 and TRBJ2-1; 10 nucleotides line up with TRBD2. This CDR3 comprises 14 residues. The V segment lost 6 bases and the J segment 6 bases; nucleotides outside the gene matches: 5. The germline CDR1 and CDR2 sequences are LNHDA and SQIVND (reference sequence). As DNA, the CDR3 is TGTGCCAGTAGCCCCACTAGCGGGACCAATGAGCAGTTCTTC. Its translation is CASSPTSGTNEQFF.

The gene calls are TRBV7-9 and TRBJ2-1; TRBD2 matches at 7 bases. Germline CDR1 SEHNR, CDR2 FQNEAQ (reference sequence). The V and J ends lost 2 bases and 4 bases, in that order; junction bases with no gene match: 5. This CDR3 is 15 amino acids long. CDR3 DNA sequence: TGTGCCAGCAGCTTAAGGTCTAGCGGTTACAATGAGCAGTTCTTC. Protein sequence: CASSLRSSGYNEQFF.